Presented here are 27 T cell receptor beta chains from one specimen sequenced in a study of T cell responses to AZD1222 COVID-19 vaccine. Profiled with immunoSEQ multiplex PCR; TCRdb holds only in-frame clones, not every one. The repertoire holds more than 95,000 clones, over 75% seen once, with around 2.5% in the top ten. This material consisted of peripheral blood, taken on day 0 of AZD1222 vaccination. Source of these receptors: an adult in good health.

The genes are TRBV3-1 (or the pseudogene TRBV3-2) and TRBJ1-3, with TRBD1 matching 10 bases. CDR1 and CDR2 from the germline V gene are LGHDT and YNNKEL (reference sequence). The ends lost 5 bases at V and 1 base at J; junction bases unmatched: 8. This CDR3 is 17 amino acids long. The CDR3 reads CASSSGTGVSSGNTIYF. The CDR3 region has the DNA TGTGCCAGCAGCTCCGGGACAGGGGTATCTTCTGGAAACACCATATATTTT.

The chain employs TRBV25-1 and TRBJ1-5, with D unclear. The CDR3 runs 12 residues. Deletions cut 5 bases from V and 2 bases from J, with 4 bases between. Germline values: CDR1 MGHDK, CDR2 SYGVNS. The CDR3 sequence is CASSMGNQPQHF. In nucleotides, the CDR3 is TGTGCCAGCAGTATGGGCAATCAGCCCCAGCATTTT.

As DNA, the CDR3 is TGTGCCAGCAGCGTAGCGGCTAGCGGGGGGGCAGGCGGGGAGCTGTTTTTT. It is translated as CASSVAASGGAGGELFF. The rearrangement uses TRBV9 and TRBJ2-2; 12 nucleotides match TRBD2. Germline CDR1 reads SGDLS; CDR2 reads YYNGEE. Trimming removed 0 bases from V and 7 bases from J; junction bases left unmatched: 7. The CDR3 extends over 17 amino acids.

The V call is TRBV5-1, the J call TRBJ1-2; a weak D match, TRBD1 (6 bases). Germline V gene data show CDR1 as SGHRS and CDR2 as YFSETQ. This CDR3 region has 15 residues. V lost 0 bases, J lost 5 bases, and 14 bases lay in between. The CDR3 DNA reads TGCGCCAGCAGCTTGGAACCGGGAGGGGGATATGGCTACACCTTC. As protein: CASSLEPGGGYGYTF.

This chain joins TRBV5-6 and TRBJ2-1; D remains ambiguous. This CDR3 has 16 residues. Germline V gene sequence: CDR1 SGHDT, CDR2 YYEEEE. Trimming took off 0 bases at V and 6 bases at J, with 16 bases between the two ends. The CDR3 DNA reads as TGTGCCAGCAGCTTGGATCCAGAAGATCCGGCCAATGAGCAGTTCTTC. Protein: CASSLDPEDPANEQFF.

V gene TRBV28 combines with J gene TRBJ2-2; maybe TRBD1 (7 bases). With 7 bases removed from V and 2 bases from J, the gap between germline ends came to 11 bases. Germline assignment: CDR1 MDHEN and CDR2 SYDVKM. CDR3 size: 14 residues. The CDR3, as DNA: TGTGCCAGCACCCAGGGGGGTAACACCGGGGAGCTGTTTTTT. Amino acid sequence: CASTQGGNTGELFF.

V usage is TRBV5-1 and J usage is TRBJ1-2; TRBD1 matches 7 bases. With V trimmed by 5 bases and J by 2 bases, 6 bases remained unmatched. CDR3 size: 14 residues. The germline gives CDR1 SGHRS, CDR2 YFSETQ. CDR3 residues: CASSDEGGNYGYTF. The CDR3 DNA follows: TGCGCCAGCAGTGATGAAGGGGGCAACTATGGCTACACCTTC.

The chain is built from TRBV5-1 and TRBJ2-1; 10 bases fit TRBD2. The CDR3 is made up of 15 amino acids. The germline gives CDR1 SGHRS, CDR2 YFSETQ. The V segment lost 5 bases and the J segment 5 bases; nucleotides outside the gene matches: 7. CDR3 nucleotide sequence: TGCGCCAGCAGTCGGATAGCGGGAGGCGACAATGAGCAGTTCTTC. It specifies CASSRIAGGDNEQFF.

A word on this clone: Other DNA sequences in the sample encode the same CDR3. The chain couples TRBV19 to TRBJ2-1, with D possibly TRBD2 on 6 matching bases. CDR1 is LNHDA, CDR2 SQIVND, per germline (reference sequence). Deletions cut 2 bases from V and 4 bases from J, with 6 bases between. The CDR3 sequence is 13 residues long. CDR3 in amino acids: CASSISGYNEQFF. The CDR3 DNA reads TGTGCCAGTAGTATAAGCGGGTACAATGAGCAGTTCTTC.

This rearrangement joins TRBV9 to TRBJ1-5; 7 bases match TRBD1. The CDR3 is 15 residues long. The V and J ends lost 4 bases and 3 bases, in that order; junction bases with no gene match: 7. Per germline, CDR1 SGDLS and CDR2 YYNGEE. The DNA for the CDR3 is TGTGCCAGCAGCCTCCACACAGGGGACAATCAGCCCCAGCATTTT. Amino acid sequence: CASSLHTGDNQPQHF.

V gene TRBV19 combines with J gene TRBJ2-1; 9 bases fit TRBD2. The CDR3 is made up of 15 amino acids. With 7 bases clipped from V and 2 bases from J, the junction kept 6 bases outside the gene matches. Germline lookup yields CDR1 LNHDA and CDR2 SQIVND (reference sequence). Here the CDR3 reads CASNTGTSPYNEQFF. Written as DNA, the CDR3 is TGTGCCAGTAATACCGGGACTAGCCCCTACAATGAGCAGTTCTTC. Full variable domain (rest looked up from reference TRBV19 and TRBJ2-1): DGGITQSPKYLFRKEGQNVTLSCEQNLNHDAMYWYRQDPGQGLRLIYYSQIVNDFQKGDIAEGYSVSREKKESFPLTVTSAQKNPTAFYLCASNTGTSPYNEQFFGPGTRLTVL.

The chain joins TRBV3-1 (or the pseudogene TRBV3-2) to TRBJ2-1; D gene uncertain. The CDR3 length is 15 residues. The V end was cut by 1 base, the J end by 0 bases, with 7 bases between. Germline CDR1 and CDR2: LGHDT and YNNKEL (reference sequence). The CDR3 protein is CASSQGRSSYNEQFF. CDR3 nucleotides: TGTGCCAGCAGCCAAGGGCGGAGCTCCTACAATGAGCAGTTCTTC.

This rearrangement joins TRBV11-2 to TRBJ2-6; D possibly corresponds to TRBD2 (5 bases). The germline V gene has CDR1 SGHAT and CDR2 FQNNGV. Between the trimmed V and J ends, which lost 5 bases and 0 bases, there was a span of 11 bases. The CDR3 sequence is 16 residues long. The CDR3 is CASSLWGASGANVLTF. CDR3 bases: TGTGCCAGCAGCCTCTGGGGAGCCTCTGGGGCCAACGTCCTGACTTTC.

In this sample, this clone turned up a few times. The V and J genes are TRBV19 and TRBJ1-5, with 7 bases fitting TRBD1. This CDR3 spans 13 amino acids. With 11 bases clipped from V and 3 bases from J, the junction kept 7 bases outside the gene matches. The V gene's germline CDR1 is LNHDA and CDR2 SQIVND (reference sequence). CDR3 sequence reads: CAARDSYNQPQHF. In nucleotides, the CDR3 is TGTGCCGCACGGGACAGCTACAATCAGCCCCAGCATTTT.

The chain has TRBV5-1 and TRBJ1-1; possible D gene TRBD1, 5 bases. Germline lookup yields CDR1 SGHRS and CDR2 YFSETQ. Trimming took 4 bases from V and 2 from J, leaving 12 bases between them. The CDR3 is 14 residues long. The DNA of the CDR3 is TGCGCCAGCAGCCTAGGGACGATAAACACTGAAGCTTTCTTT. Protein: CASSLGTINTEAFF.

This chain links TRBV5-4 with TRBJ2-3; D perhaps matches TRBD1 (6 bases). V shed 4 bases and J shed 0 bases, with 12 bases lying between them. CDR1 is SGHNT, CDR2 YYREEE, per germline (reference sequence). This CDR3 spans 15 amino acids. The CDR3 sequence: CASSPRGTSTDTQYF. CDR3 coding DNA: TGTGCCAGCAGCCCAAGGGGGACAAGCACAGATACGCAGTATTTT.

The rearrangement joins TRBV18 to TRBJ2-5, with TRBD2 matching over 10 bases. The germline CDR1 and CDR2 sequences are KGHSH and LQKENI. The V gene end was trimmed by 3 bases and the J gene end by 4 bases; junction bases not matched to a gene: 17. CDR3 length: 19 residues. The CDR3 DNA reads TGTGCCAGCTCACCCGTTCTGTTAGCGGGGGGCCATGCGGGAGAGACCCAGTACTTC. Its translation: CASSPVLLAGGHAGETQYF.

This chain links TRBV9 with TRBJ1-2; weak D call: TRBD1 (5 bases). V was trimmed by 3 bases and J by 0 bases, leaving 6 bases between them. CDR1 SGDLS and CDR2 YYNGEE come from the germline V gene. The CDR3 length is 13 residues. CDR3 sequence: CASSGTTNYGYTF. CDR3 bases: TGTGCCAGCAGCGGGACAACTAACTATGGCTACACCTTC.

This chain links TRBV15 with TRBJ1-5, with D uncertain. Trimming took 0 bases from V and 7 from J, leaving 10 bases between them. Germline CDR1 reads LNHNV; CDR2 reads YYDKDF (reference sequence). CDR3 length: 14 residues. The CDR3, as DNA: TGTGCCACCAGCAGAGAGACCCCGACCCAGCCCCAGCATTTT. This translates into CATSRETPTQPQHF.

This sequence joins TRBV7-9 and TRBJ2-7; D gene unclear. CDR3 length: 12 amino acids. CDR1 is SEHNR and CDR2 is FQNEAQ in the germline V gene (reference sequence). V gave up 5 bases and J gave up 7 bases, with 12 bases separating them. Here the CDR3 DNA reads TGTGCCAGCAGCCCCCAGAGTCAGGAGCAGTACTTC. Translated: CASSPQSQEQYF. Full variable domain (remainder filled in from reference TRBV7-9 and TRBJ2-7): DTGVSQNPRHKITKRGQNVTFRCDPISEHNRLYWYRQTLGQGPEFLTYFQNEAQLEKSRLLSDRFSAERPKGSFSTLEIQRTEQGDSAMYLCASSPQSQEQYFGPGTRLTVT.

The chain couples TRBV7-9 to TRBJ2-5; TRBD2 aligns across 11 bases. The length of the CDR3 is 14 residues. Germline trimming cut 6 bases from V and 5 bases from J; bases unmatched to any gene: 5. CDR1 SEHNR and CDR2 FQNEAQ come from the germline V gene (reference sequence). In DNA, the CDR3 is TGTGCCAGCAGAAGTAGCGGGAGGGCCGAGACCCAGTACTTC. It specifies CASRSSGRAETQYF.

The J gene is TRBJ2-7, the V gene TRBV18, with D perhaps TRBD2 (6 bases). V was clipped by 5 bases and J by 2 bases, with 22 bases between them. Germline CDR1 and CDR2: KGHSH and LQKENI. The CDR3 consists of 17 residues. The DNA of the CDR3 is TGTGCCAGCTCATCCCGGCGGGGCAGGGTCGACGCCTACGAGCAGTACTTC. It yields the protein CASSSRRGRVDAYEQYF.

Only a few counts were recorded for this clone. CDR3 loop: CASSQGGQTDIQYF. In DNA form, the CDR3 reads TGCGCCAGCAGTCAAGGGGGACAGACCGACATTCAGTACTTC. The genes are TRBV23-1 and TRBJ2-4; 7 nucleotides match TRBD1. TRBV23-1 is an open reading frame whose function is uncertain. The CDR3 contains 14 residues. The trim removed 2 bases at V and 8 bases at J, leaving 6 bases unmatched.

The chain is built from TRBV6-5 and TRBJ1-1, with D uncertain. The germline V gene has CDR1 MNHEY and CDR2 SVGAGI. The ends were cut back, 2 bases at V and 5 bases at J, with 9 bases in the middle. There are 13 residues in the CDR3. CDR3 amino acids: CASSYRGETEAFF. The DNA for the CDR3 is TGTGCCAGCAGTTACCGAGGAGAAACTGAAGCTTTCTTT.

V usage is TRBV5-6 and J usage is TRBJ2-5; 7 nucleotides agree with TRBD1. This CDR3 has 17 residues. The germline gives CDR1 SGHDT, CDR2 YYEEEE. V dropped 4 bases and J dropped 0; count of bases not matched to a gene: 12. The DNA for the CDR3 is TGTGCCAGCAGCATGGACAGGAGGAGGACGTACCAAGAGACCCAGTACTTC. Translating it yields CASSMDRRRTYQETQYF.

This clone was seen once. This chain links TRBV5-4 with TRBJ1-4; TRBD1 matches at 10 bases. Germline CDR1 SGHNT, CDR2 YYREEE (reference sequence). J was trimmed by 0 bases and V by 2 bases; bases with no gene match: 4. The CDR3 has 17 amino acids. The CDR3 protein is CASSFGGQGATNEKLFF. Here the CDR3 DNA reads TGTGCCAGCAGCTTCGGAGGACAGGGGGCAACTAATGAAAAACTGTTTTTT.

V gene TRBV6-5 combines with J gene TRBJ1-3; TRBD1 is a possible D gene (5 bases). The V end lost 7 bases, the J end lost 7 bases, and 20 bases lay between the germline ends. The CDR3 covers 15 residues. Germline assignment: CDR1 MNHEY and CDR2 SVGAGI. The CDR3, as DNA: TGTGCCAGCACCGCGTCGGGGGGAGTGCGGAACACCATATATTTT. Protein sequence: CASTASGGVRNTIYF.